These 21 T cell receptor beta chains share one sample of origin, sequenced in a study of blood T cells in healthy people across ages. A second PCR of roughly 6 to 12 cycles used a sample-barcoded 5' primer and a J-beta primer mix. Each CDR3 protein is one row after TCRdb ran MiXCR on the 5' RACE reads. The sample has around 1,000,000 distinct CDR3 sequences; roughly 24% are singletons. These data are also associated with another study on T cells of mothers and their children.

Sequenced input: blood. The receptor source for this set is a girl aged 2 to 9 in good health.

This clonotype was recorded many times. This chain links TRBV27 with TRBJ2-1, with 8 nucleotides matching TRBD2. The ends lost 4 bases at V and 11 bases at J; junction bases unmatched: 13. CDR3 length: 15 amino acids. Germline CDR1 MNHEY, CDR2 SMNVEV (reference sequence). The CDR3 spells CASSSRRLAFNQQFF. The DNA of the CDR3 is TGTGCCAGCAGTTCGCGACGACTAGCGTTTAATCAGCAGTTCTTC.

This clonotype appeared a few times. The CDR3: CASTLGLAGGHGYNEQFF. The CDR3 nucleotides are TGTGCCAGCACCCTGGGACTAGCGGGGGGGCACGGCTACAATGAGCAGTTCTTC. The chain joins TRBV12-3 or TRBV12-4 to TRBJ2-1; the match to TRBD2 covers 16 bases. The V and J ends lost 7 bases and 3 bases, in that order; junction bases with no gene match: 9. The CDR3 spans 18 residues.

In regard to this clonotype: At one boundary the junction diverges from the germline segment, which might be a read error. V is TRBV7-2 and J is TRBJ2-1, with TRBD2 matching 11 bases. The J call is doubtful: the DNA matches TRBJ2-7 better. Germline V gene lookup returns CDR1 SGHTA and CDR2 FQGNSA. This CDR3 contains 18 residues. The CDR3 DNA reads as TGTGCCAGCAGTCCGCGGATAGCGGGGGGGTTTATGGCCTACGGGCAGTACTTC. Its translation: CASSPRIAGGFMAYGQYF.

This clonotype was seen only a few times. V is TRBV29-1 and J is TRBJ2-7; a possible D gene is TRBD2 (5 bases). Trimming cost V 1 base and J 2 bases, with 18 bases left between them. The V gene's germline CDR1 is SQVTM and CDR2 ANQGSEA. This CDR3 is 16 amino acids long. In nucleotides, the CDR3 is TGCAGCGTTGAAGGCTTAGCGTCGGGGAGCACCTACGAGCAGTACTTC. The encoded protein is CSVEGLASGSTYEQYF.

The chain couples TRBV6-5 to TRBJ2-3, with TRBD2 identical over 12 bases. Per germline, CDR1 MNHEY and CDR2 SVGAGI. The trim removed 8 bases at V and 4 bases at J, leaving 7 bases unmatched. The CDR3 runs to 15 residues. The CDR3 DNA follows: TGTGCCAGCGCCAGGACTAGCGGGAAAGCAGATACGCAGTATTTT. It yields the protein CASARTSGKADTQYF.

The chain has TRBV6-2 or TRBV6-3 and TRBJ1-2; D uncertain. CDR3 length: 14 amino acids. Between the trimmed V and J ends, which lost 3 bases and 8 bases, there was a span of 16 bases. Germline V lookup: CDR1 MNHEY, CDR2 SVGEGT. The CDR3: CASSYGYATLGYTF. CDR3 coding DNA: TGTGCCAGCAGTTATGGGTATGCGACTTTGGGCTACACCTTC.

The chain links TRBV20-1 to TRBJ1-2, with D perhaps TRBD1 (5 bases). The CDR3 is 15 amino acids. Germline V gives CDR1 DFQATT, CDR2 SNEGSKA (reference sequence). Trimming cost V 5 bases and J 8 bases, with 24 bases left between them. The CDR3 loop reads CSAPTEGWLDDGYTF. CDR3 in DNA: TGCAGTGCTCCGACAGAAGGTTGGTTAGACGACGGCTACACCTTC.

The V gene is TRBV7-9, the J gene TRBJ1-2, with a weak D call TRBD1 (5 bases). CDR1 is SEHNR and CDR2 is FQNEAQ in the germline V gene (reference sequence). CDR3 length: 15 amino acids. V lost 1 base, J lost 8 bases, and 17 bases lay in between. The CDR3 loop is CASSLVAAGARGYTF. The CDR3 nucleotides are TGTGCCAGCAGCTTAGTAGCCGCTGGGGCTCGCGGCTACACCTTC.

Many counts were recorded for this clonotype. The chain joins TRBV6-2 or TRBV6-3 to TRBJ2-7, with D perhaps matching TRBD2 (6 bases). The CDR3 covers 12 residues. In germline, CDR1 is MNHEY, CDR2 SVGEGT. V was cut by 9 bases and J by 1 base, with 10 bases left in between. DNA of the CDR3: TGTGCCAGTAGTCGGGGGTCCTACGAGCAGTACTTC. Amino acids: CASSRGSYEQYF.

This clonotype occurred many times. The chain links TRBV7-3 to TRBJ2-1, with D possibly being TRBD1 or TRBD2 (5 bases each). V lost 5 bases and J 8 bases, leaving 16 bases between the germline ends. Germline V gene sequence: CDR1 SGHTA, CDR2 FQGTGA. The length of the CDR3 is 14 residues. DNA for the CDR3: TGTGCCAGCAGCCCGGGACCCACGAGTGATGAGCAGTTCTTC. Translated: CASSPGPTSDEQFF.

The gene calls are TRBV6-6 and TRBJ2-2; 8 nucleotides match TRBD2. Germline CDR1 MNHNY, CDR2 SVGAGI (reference sequence). The CDR3 contains 16 residues. Germline trimming cut 2 bases from V and 7 bases from J; bases unmatched to any gene: 9. The CDR3 nucleotides are TGTGCCAGCAGTTACGGCCCTGTCGGGAGGGTCGGGGAGCTGTTTTTT. Its translation is CASSYGPVGRVGELFF.

This clonotype was found many times. The rearrangement joins TRBV7-9 to TRBJ1-1, with a tentative D call TRBD1 (5 bases). V lost 3 bases, J lost 0 bases, and 8 bases lay in between. CDR3 length: 14 residues. Germline CDR1 SEHNR, CDR2 FQNEAQ (reference sequence). The CDR3 DNA reads TGTGCCAGCAGCTTCCGGGGGTTGAACACTGAAGCTTTCTTT. It codes for CASSFRGLNTEAFF.

This clonotype was counted between two and nine times. The J gene is TRBJ2-3, the V gene TRBV9; TRBD1 aligns across 9 bases. Germline trimming cut 3 bases from V and 5 bases from J; bases unmatched to any gene: 10. The CDR3 is 16 amino acids. Per germline, CDR1 SGDLS and CDR2 YYNGEE. CDR3 bases: TGTGCCAGCAGCGCCCATCGGGACAGGGTTGAAGATACGCAGTATTTT. Translated: CASSAHRDRVEDTQYF.

V gene TRBV3-1 combines with J gene TRBJ2-7; TRBD1 is a possible D gene (6 bases). V dropped 9 bases and J dropped 3 bases, with 9 bases sitting between them. This CDR3 region has 11 residues. From germline, CDR1 is LGHDT and CDR2 YNNKEL (reference sequence). CDR3 region: CASEGDYEQYF. DNA of the CDR3: TGTGCCAGTGAGGGGGACTACGAGCAGTACTTC.

The chain combines TRBV29-1 with TRBJ1-2; 9 bases are shared with TRBD1. V trimming: 3 bases; J trimming: 4 bases; junction bases outside the gene matches: 6. Looked up from germline, CDR1 is SQVTM and CDR2 is ANQGSEA. The length of the CDR3 is 14 residues. The CDR3 sequence: CSVERQGEGYGYTF. As DNA, the CDR3 is TGCAGCGTTGAGCGACAGGGGGAGGGCTATGGCTACACCTTC.

This clonotype was seen a few times. This chain links TRBV29-1 with TRBJ2-5, with D unclear. Germline CDR1 and CDR2: SQVTM and ANQGSEA. The CDR3 consists of 12 residues. With 2 bases removed from V and 5 bases from J, the gap between germline ends came to 9 bases. CDR3 in amino acids: CSVEYLEETQYF. CDR3 DNA: TGCAGCGTTGAATACCTAGAGGAGACCCAGTACTTC.

V is TRBV20-1 and J is TRBJ2-1; 7 bases align to TRBD1. The V and J ends lost 1 base and 3 bases, in that order; junction bases with no gene match: 6. Per germline, CDR1 DFQATT and CDR2 SNEGSKA (reference sequence). The CDR3 runs to 15 residues. CDR3: CSARGRQGFYNEQFF. The CDR3 nucleotides are TGCAGTGCTAGAGGACGACAGGGCTTCTACAATGAGCAGTTCTTC.

Note on this clonotype: A junction boundary mismatches the germline segment, possibly from a read error. The J gene is TRBJ2-4, the V gene TRBV6-2 or TRBV6-3; D gene unclear. From germline, CDR1 is MNHEY and CDR2 SVGEGT. CDR3 length: 15 residues. The CDR3 bases are TGTACCAGCAGACGCGGTTCTTCCCACCGGGACATTCAGTACTTC. It specifies CTSRRGSSHRDIQYF.

This clonotype was counted a few times. The chain links TRBV6-2 or TRBV6-3 to TRBJ1-1; a weak D match, TRBD1 (5 bases). V lost 5 bases, J lost 4 bases, and 14 bases lay in between. This CDR3 contains 14 residues. In germline, CDR1 is MNHEY, CDR2 SVGEGT. The CDR3 DNA is TGTGCCAGCAGTGCAGGGAGTAAATCCACTGAAGCTTTCTTT. Translating it yields CASSAGSKSTEAFF.

This rearrangement joins TRBV12-3 or TRBV12-4 to TRBJ2-5; TRBD1 matches at 12 bases. The CDR3 loop spans 16 amino acids. Unmatched junction bases numbered 11, after V lost 6 bases and J lost 6 bases. CDR3 DNA: TGTGCCAGCAGCCAACCGGGACAGGGGGCTGGGAAGACCCAGTACTTC. Residues: CASSQPGQGAGKTQYF.

This clonotype came up once. J is TRBJ1-2 and V is TRBV11-3; TRBD1 aligns across 7 bases. Germline V gene data show CDR1 as SGHNT and CDR2 as YENEEA. V gave up 8 bases and J gave up 4 bases; unmatched junction bases: 7. The CDR3 runs to 13 residues. CDR3 DNA: TGTGCCAGCCGACAAACAGGGGTCTATGGCTACACCTTC. It translates to CASRQTGVYGYTF.